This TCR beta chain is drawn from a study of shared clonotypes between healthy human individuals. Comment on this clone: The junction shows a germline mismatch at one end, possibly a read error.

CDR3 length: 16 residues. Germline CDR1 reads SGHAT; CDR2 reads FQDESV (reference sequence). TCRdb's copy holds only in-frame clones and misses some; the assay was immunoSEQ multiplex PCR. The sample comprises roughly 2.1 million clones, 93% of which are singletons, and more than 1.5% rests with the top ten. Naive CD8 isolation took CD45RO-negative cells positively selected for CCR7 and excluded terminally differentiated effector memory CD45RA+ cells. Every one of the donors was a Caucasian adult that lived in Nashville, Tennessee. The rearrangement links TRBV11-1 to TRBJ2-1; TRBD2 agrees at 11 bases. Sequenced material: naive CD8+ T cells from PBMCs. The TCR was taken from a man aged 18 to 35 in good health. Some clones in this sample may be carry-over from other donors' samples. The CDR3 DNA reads TGTGCCAGCAGTTTAGGGGGACTAGCGGTCGACAATGAGCAGTTCTTC. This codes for CASSLGGLAVDNEQFF.